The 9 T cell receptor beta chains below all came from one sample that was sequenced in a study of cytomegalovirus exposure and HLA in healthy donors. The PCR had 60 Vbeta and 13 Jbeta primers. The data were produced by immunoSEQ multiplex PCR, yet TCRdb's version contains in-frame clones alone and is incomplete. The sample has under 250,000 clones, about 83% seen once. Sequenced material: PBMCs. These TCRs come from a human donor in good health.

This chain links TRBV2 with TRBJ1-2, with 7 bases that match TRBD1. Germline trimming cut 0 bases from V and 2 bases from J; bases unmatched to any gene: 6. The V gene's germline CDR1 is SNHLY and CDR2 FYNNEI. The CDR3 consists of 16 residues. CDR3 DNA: TGTGCCAGCAGTGAAGCAAGGGCAGGGGGAAACTATGGCTACACCTTC. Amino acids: CASSEARAGGNYGYTF.

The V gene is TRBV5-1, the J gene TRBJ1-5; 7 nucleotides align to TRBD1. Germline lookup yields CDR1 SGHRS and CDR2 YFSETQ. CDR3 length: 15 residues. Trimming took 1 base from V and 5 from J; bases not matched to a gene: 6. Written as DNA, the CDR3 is TGCGCCAGCAGCTTGACCAGACAGGGTCATCAGCCCCAGCATTTT. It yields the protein CASSLTRQGHQPQHF.

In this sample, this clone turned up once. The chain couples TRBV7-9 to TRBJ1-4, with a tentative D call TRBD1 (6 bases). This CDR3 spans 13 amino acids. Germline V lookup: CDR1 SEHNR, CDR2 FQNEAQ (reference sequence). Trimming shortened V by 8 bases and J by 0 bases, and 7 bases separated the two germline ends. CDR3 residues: CASRQATNEKLFF. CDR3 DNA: TGTGCCAGCCGACAGGCAACTAATGAAAAACTGTTTTTT. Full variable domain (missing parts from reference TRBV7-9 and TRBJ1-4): DTGVSQNPRHKITKRGQNVTFRCDPISEHNRLYWYRQTLGQGPEFLTYFQNEAQLEKSRLLSDRFSAERPKGSFSTLEIQRTEQGDSAMYLCASRQATNEKLFFGSGTQLSVL.

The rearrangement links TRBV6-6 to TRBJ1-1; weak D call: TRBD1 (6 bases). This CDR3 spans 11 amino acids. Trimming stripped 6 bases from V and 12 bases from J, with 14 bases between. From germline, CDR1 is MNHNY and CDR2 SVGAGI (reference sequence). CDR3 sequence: CASSGTGITFF. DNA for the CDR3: TGTGCCAGCAGCGGAACAGGGATAACTTTCTTT.

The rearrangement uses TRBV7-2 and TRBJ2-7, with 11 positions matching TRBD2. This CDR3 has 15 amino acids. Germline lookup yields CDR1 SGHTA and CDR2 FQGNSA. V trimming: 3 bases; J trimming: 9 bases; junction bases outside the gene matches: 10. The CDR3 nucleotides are TGTGCCAGCAGCTTGACTAGCGGGATTCGATCTGGGCAGTACTTC. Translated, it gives CASSLTSGIRSGQYF.

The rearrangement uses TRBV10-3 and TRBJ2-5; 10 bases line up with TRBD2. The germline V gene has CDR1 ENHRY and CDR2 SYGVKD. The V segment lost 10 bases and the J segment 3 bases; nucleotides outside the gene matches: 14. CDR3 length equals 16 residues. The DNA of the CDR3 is TGTGCCACGGGAGGGGCTAGCGGGAGTCTTAAAGAGACCCAGTACTTC. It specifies CATGGASGSLKETQYF.

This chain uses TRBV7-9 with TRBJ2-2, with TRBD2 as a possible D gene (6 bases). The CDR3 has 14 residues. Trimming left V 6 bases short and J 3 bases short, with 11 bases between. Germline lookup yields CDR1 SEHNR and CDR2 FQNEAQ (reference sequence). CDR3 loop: CASRRERDTGELFF. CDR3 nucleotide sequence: TGTGCCAGCAGACGGGAGAGAGACACCGGGGAGCTGTTTTTT.

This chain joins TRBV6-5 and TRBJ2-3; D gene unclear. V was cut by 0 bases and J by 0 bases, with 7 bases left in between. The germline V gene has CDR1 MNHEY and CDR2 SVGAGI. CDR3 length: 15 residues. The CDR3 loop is CASSYSRSSTDTQYF. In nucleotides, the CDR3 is TGTGCCAGCAGTTACTCGAGGTCTAGCACAGATACGCAGTATTTT.

The CDR3, as DNA: TGTGCCAGCAGCGTAGCCGGCAGGGGGTCTGGAAACACCATATATTTT. This translates into CASSVAGRGSGNTIYF. This rearrangement joins TRBV9 to TRBJ1-3; 7 nucleotides line up with TRBD1. The CDR3 loop spans 16 amino acids. The ends lost 0 bases at V and 1 base at J; junction bases unmatched: 4. Germline values: CDR1 SGDLS, CDR2 YYNGEE.